These 20 T cell receptor beta chains share one sample of origin, sequenced in a study of radiation and T cells in renal cell carcinoma. Time point defined: blood 4 weeks post-SBRT, at nephrectomy. Treatment defined: 15 Gy SBRT to primary tumor, nephrectomy 4 weeks later. Sequencing was performed with immunoSEQ multiplex PCR; in TCRdb, only in-frame clones are kept and a portion is missing. The repertoire holds around 170,000 clones, with about 85% as singletons. The material was blood, obtained from a patient whose treatment included radiotherapy and nephrectomy. Source of these receptors: a woman between 45 and 60 years old with renal cell carcinoma.

With respect to this clone: The sample holds other DNA sequences that translate to the same CDR3. The chain joins TRBV9 to TRBJ2-7, with D tentatively TRBD2 (7 bases). Looked up from germline, CDR1 is SGDLS and CDR2 is YYNGEE. The CDR3 sequence is 15 residues long. The germline V and J ends were trimmed by 0 bases and 2 bases, with 12 bases remaining between them. The CDR3 spells CASSVGGGATYEQYF. The CDR3 nucleotides read TGTGCCAGCAGCGTAGGTGGGGGGGCCACCTACGAGCAGTACTTC.

Here the CDR3 DNA reads TGTGCCAGCAGTGGTAGGCAGCGCGGCCCCGATACGCAGTATTTT. Translation gives CASSGRQRGPDTQYF. The chain uses TRBV2 and TRBJ2-3; unclear D gene. Germline CDR1 and CDR2: SNHLY and FYNNEI. V shed 4 bases and J shed 6 bases, with 17 bases lying between them. This CDR3 is 15 amino acids long.

This chain connects TRBV29-1 to TRBJ2-7; 9 bases are shared with TRBD1. V was pared by 6 bases and J by 6 bases, with 9 bases of the junction left unmatched. From germline, CDR1 is SQVTM and CDR2 ANQGSEA. The CDR3 loop spans 13 amino acids. Written as DNA, the CDR3 is TGCAGCGTGGCAGGGACAGGGTCGACCGAGCAGTACTTC. Amino acid sequence: CSVAGTGSTEQYF.

This clone was found a few times. V gene TRBV19 combines with J gene TRBJ1-3; tentatively, D is TRBD1 (5 bases). The germline gives CDR1 LNHDA, CDR2 SQIVND (reference sequence). The V end was cut by 1 base, the J end by 4 bases, with 14 bases between. The CDR3 runs to 16 residues. As DNA, the CDR3 is TGTGCCAGTAGTATAGGGGACGCCACATCAGGAAACACCATATATTTT. Translated: CASSIGDATSGNTIYF.

The chain recombines TRBV13 with TRBJ2-1; D uncertain. This CDR3 spans 13 amino acids. V was trimmed by 2 bases and J by 5 bases, leaving 7 bases between them. CDR1 and CDR2 from the germline V gene are PRHDT and FYEKMQ (reference sequence). CDR3 sequence reads: CASSLTVNNEQFF. The CDR3 bases are TGTGCCAGCAGCTTAACGGTAAACAATGAGCAGTTCTTC. Based on the CDR3 plus reference TRBV13 and TRBJ2-1, the full variable domain is AAGVIQSPRHLIKEKRETATLKCYPIPRHDTVYWYQQGPGQDPQFLISFYEKMQSDKGSIPDRFSAQQFSDYHSELNMSSLELGDSALYFCASSLTVNNEQFFGPGTRLTVL.

The V and J genes are TRBV15 and TRBJ1-5; D is ambiguous. This CDR3 has 12 amino acids. Trimming left V 3 bases short and J 9 bases short, with 9 bases between. Germline V gene sequence: CDR1 LNHNV, CDR2 YYDKDF (reference sequence). Here the CDR3 reads CATSSLMGPQHF. CDR3 nucleotides: TGTGCCACCAGCAGCCTAATGGGGCCCCAGCATTTT.

This chain links TRBV7-2 with TRBJ2-7, with D perhaps TRBD2 (5 bases). The germline V gene has CDR1 SGHTA and CDR2 FQGNSA. CDR3 length: 13 amino acids. Trimming shortened V by 1 base and J by 3 bases, and 7 bases separated the two germline ends. The chain's CDR3 is CASSLGSVYEQYF. In DNA form, the CDR3 reads TGTGCCAGCAGCTTAGGTAGCGTCTACGAGCAGTACTTC.

The CDR3 region is CASRFPGTGELFF. The CDR3 DNA reads as TGTGCCAGCAGGTTTCCGGGAACCGGGGAGCTGTTTTTT. The chain uses TRBV21-1 and TRBJ2-2; no check of the table's D call, TRBD2, against the DNA was made. TRBV21-1 is marked as a pseudogene. The CDR3 consists of 13 residues.

The chain is built from TRBV5-1 and TRBJ2-2; the match to TRBD1 covers 9 bases. This CDR3 region has 15 residues. V lost 4 bases to trimming and J lost 6 bases; unmatched junction nucleotides: 7. Germline CDR1 and CDR2: SGHRS and YFSETQ. Written as DNA, the CDR3 is TGCGCCAGCAGCGTTCGGACAGGGGTTCCCGGGGAGCTGTTTTTT. This codes for CASSVRTGVPGELFF.

This chain's CDR3 is CASSQDRGGSYEQYF. CDR3 sequence (DNA): TGCGCCAGCAGCCAAGATCGGGGCGGGTCCTACGAGCAGTACTTC. The J gene is TRBJ2-7, the V gene TRBV4-3; TRBD1 or TRBD2 may be the D gene (5 bases each). The V and J ends lost 0 bases and 1 base respectively, with 10 bases between them. This CDR3 comprises 15 residues. Germline lookup yields CDR1 LGHNA and CDR2 YSLEER.

This clone was observed once. The chain has TRBV18 and TRBJ2-7; D possibly corresponds to TRBD1 (6 bases). The germline V gene has CDR1 KGHSH and CDR2 LQKENI. This CDR3 spans 14 amino acids. V was trimmed by 4 bases and J by 3 bases, leaving 13 bases between them. The CDR3 DNA follows: TGTGCCAGCTCACGCGGACAGACCGACTACGAGCAGTACTTC. Residues: CASSRGQTDYEQYF.

Here the CDR3 reads CASSPGTTSGGSYNEQFF. In DNA form, the CDR3 reads TGTGCCAGCAGCCCCGGGACCACTAGCGGGGGATCCTACAATGAGCAGTTCTTC. The chain recombines TRBV4-2 with TRBJ2-1, with 11 nucleotides matching TRBD2. This CDR3 spans 18 amino acids. Germline-derived CDR1 and CDR2 are LGHNA and YNFKEQ. Trimming cost V 4 bases and J 1 base; bases outside gene matches: 9.

The chain employs TRBV7-6 and TRBJ1-2; D unclear. The germline CDR1 and CDR2 sequences are SGHVS and FNYEAQ. Deletions cut 4 bases from V and 5 bases from J, with 8 bases between. This CDR3 is 12 amino acids long. For the CDR3, the DNA is TGTGCCAGCAGCTCGGACGGATATGGCTACACCTTC. As protein: CASSSDGYGYTF.

The rearrangement links TRBV7-2 to TRBJ2-1, with TRBD1 matching over 10 bases. The J segment lost 0 bases and the V segment lost 11 bases, leaving 7 bases of the junction unmatched. Germline V CDR1 and CDR2: SGHTA, FQGNSA. The CDR3 loop spans 15 amino acids. The CDR3 DNA follows: TGTGCCTCCGGGACAGGGGCCCGCTCCTACAATGAGCAGTTCTTC. Protein product: CASGTGARSYNEQFF. Full variable domain (missing parts from reference TRBV7-2 and TRBJ2-1): GAGVSQSPSNKVTEKGKDVELRCDPISGHTALYWYRQSLGQGLEFLIYFQGNSAPDKSGLPSDRFSAERTGGSVSTLTIQRTQQEDSAVYLCASGTGARSYNEQFFGPGTRLTVL.

This chain links TRBV6-6 with TRBJ1-5; D possibly corresponds to TRBD1 (6 bases). The germline gives CDR1 MNHNY, CDR2 SVGAGI (reference sequence). V lost 2 bases to trimming and J lost 0 bases, with 11 bases between them. This CDR3 is built from 16 residues. The CDR3 sequence: CASSYSRGNSNQPQHF. CDR3 DNA sequence: TGTGCCAGCAGTTACAGCAGGGGCAATAGCAATCAGCCCCAGCATTTT.

This sequence joins TRBV19 and TRBJ1-2; TRBD1 matches at 7 bases. Per germline, CDR1 LNHDA and CDR2 SQIVND (reference sequence). The CDR3 is 18 residues long. V lost 6 bases, J lost 0 bases, and 16 bases stayed unmatched. CDR3: CASSPLTLTTGTNYGYTF. The CDR3 nucleotides are TGTGCCAGTAGCCCTCTCACACTCACGACAGGGACTAACTATGGCTACACCTTC.

The V gene is TRBV2, the J gene TRBJ2-1; 7 bases are a match to TRBD2. Losses at the gene ends were 7 bases for V and 8 bases for J; bases not matched to a gene: 11. There are 14 residues in the CDR3. CDR1 and CDR2 from the germline V gene are SNHLY and FYNNEI. The CDR3 here is CASKRTRSWDEQFF. For the CDR3, the DNA is TGTGCCAGCAAACGGACTAGATCCTGGGATGAGCAGTTCTTC. Full variable domain (remainder filled in from reference TRBV2 and TRBJ2-1): EPEVTQTPSHQVTQMGQEVILRCVPISNHLYFYWYRQILGQKVEFLVSFYNNEISEKSEIFDDQFSVERPDGSNFTLKIRSTKLEDSAMYFCASKRTRSWDEQFFGPGTRLTVL.

The chain carries TRBV19 and TRBJ1-1, with 7 bases that match TRBD1. V lost 7 bases to trimming and J lost 7 bases; unmatched junction nucleotides: 15. The CDR3 has 15 amino acids. Germline loops: CDR1 LNHDA, CDR2 SQIVND (reference sequence). CDR3 protein: CASTPWQGDPVEAFF. The DNA of the CDR3 is TGTGCCAGTACCCCCTGGCAGGGGGACCCCGTTGAAGCTTTCTTT. The entire variable domain, with the rest obtained from reference TRBV19 and TRBJ1-1, is as follows: DGGITQSPKYLFRKEGQNVTLSCEQNLNHDAMYWYRQDPGQGLRLIYYSQIVNDFQKGDIAEGYSVSREKKESFPLTVTSAQKNPTAFYLCASTPWQGDPVEAFFGQGTRLTVV.

This chain links TRBV30 with TRBJ1-5; D gene unclear. CDR3 size: 13 residues. CDR1 and CDR2 (germline): GTSNPN, SVGIG (reference sequence). V lost 2 bases and J lost 1, with 6 bases in between. CDR3 DNA: TGTGCCTGGAGTTATGACAGCAATCAGCCCCAGCATTTT. Translation gives CAWSYDSNQPQHF.

This rearrangement joins TRBV6-5 to TRBJ1-1; tentatively, D is TRBD1 (5 bases). Germline assignment: CDR1 MNHEY and CDR2 SVGAGI. V lost 4 bases and J lost 0, with 15 bases in between. The CDR3 consists of 16 residues. In DNA form, the CDR3 reads TGTGCCAGCAGTTTTAAGGGGCCCCCCATGAACACTGAAGCTTTCTTT. This gives the protein CASSFKGPPMNTEAFF.